This T cell receptor beta chain comes out of a study of T-cell reconstitution after alpha-beta-depleted transplantation in children. Whole-study findings and limits: T cells produced anew were the main source of T-cell counts and diversity one year after transplant.

A library of TCRbeta sequences, prepared with unique molecular identifiers, was generated. One entry per CDR3 protein results from TCRdb running MiXCR on the PCR reads. The table has approximately 490,000 distinct CDR3 sequences, over 9.5% seen once. Trimming shortened V by 4 bases and J by 6 bases, and 7 bases separated the two germline ends. From germline, CDR1 is SGHDT and CDR2 YYEEEE. The CDR3 loop spans 12 amino acids. This clonotype was recorded many times. Its antigen is not identified. This receptor was taken from a child aged 2 to 15 with inherited bone marrow failure, due to receive a stem cell transplant. Specimen: PBMCs, collected before TCRalphabeta/CD19-depleted stem cell transplant. This chain joins TRBV5-6 and TRBJ2-2; D call uncertain. CDR3 protein: CASSHLPGELFF. CDR3 nucleotide sequence: TGTGCCAGCAGCCATTTACCCGGGGAGCTGTTTTTT.